This is a list of T cell receptor beta chains from one sample in a study of T cells after yellow fever vaccination. TCRdb used MiXCR to reprocess the 5' RACE reads, holding one entry per CDR3 protein. The sample lists hundreds of thousands of distinct CDR3 sequences, under 14% seen once, with 15% to 20% in the top ten. Material: PBMCs, obtained on the day of the first yellow fever vaccination. Receptors were obtained from a man younger than 35 who received the YFV17D yellow fever vaccine. The CDR3 runs from the conserved cysteine through the conserved F or W. The order of the fields is J gene, D gene, V gene, clone size, CDR3 protein, CDR3 DNA. D genes are given only for firm matches. Expanded clones are given a class, and other clones once, few, many or no size at all.

j_call: TRBJ2-3
d_call: TRBD1
v_call: TRBV10-2
clone_size: NA
cdr3_aa: CASQTGVNTDTQYF
cdr3_nt: TGCGCCAGCCAGACAGGGGTTAACACAGATACGCAGTATTTT

j_call: TRBJ2-4
d_call: TRBD2
v_call: TRBV20-1
clone_size: few
cdr3_aa: CSARELAGAGHF
cdr3_nt: TGCAGTGCTAGAGAGCTAGCGGGGGCTGGACACTTC

j_call: TRBJ2-1
d_call: TRBD1
v_call: TRBV20-1
clone_size: few
cdr3_aa: CSATDRVSEQFF
cdr3_nt: TGCAGTGCTACCGACAGGGTTAGTGAGCAGTTCTTC

j_call: TRBJ2-7
d_call: NA
v_call: TRBV23-1
clone_size: NA
cdr3_aa: CASSQGSCRHPPLGEYF
cdr3_nt: TGCGCCAGCAGTCAGGGTTCTTGTCGGCATCCCCCACTGGGGGAGTACTTC

j_call: TRBJ2-5
d_call: NA
v_call: TRBV27
clone_size: NA
cdr3_aa: CASSPLRGTVVETQYF
cdr3_nt: TGTGCCAGCAGTCCCCTCCGCGGGACAGTGGTCGAGACCCAGTACTTC

j_call: TRBJ2-3
d_call: TRBD2
v_call: TRBV6-5
clone_size: NA
cdr3_aa: CASSYSVSAGGPTDTQYF
cdr3_nt: TGTGCCAGCAGTTACTCCGTTTCTGCGGGGGGGCCCACAGATACGCAGTATTTT

j_call: TRBJ2-5
d_call: TRBD1
v_call: TRBV6-5
clone_size: few
cdr3_aa: CASSSSPGQKYQETQYF
cdr3_nt: TGTGCCAGCAGTTCGAGTCCGGGACAGAAGTACCAAGAGACCCAGTACTTC

j_call: TRBJ2-2
d_call: NA
v_call: TRBV20-1
clone_size: few
cdr3_aa: CSAKAGWDSGELFF
cdr3_nt: TGCAGTGCTAAAGCAGGGTGGGATAGCGGGGAGCTGTTTTTT

j_call: TRBJ1-1
d_call: NA
v_call: TRBV6-5
clone_size: NA
cdr3_aa: CASSYSKQGNTEAFF
cdr3_nt: TGTGCCAGCAGTTACTCGAAACAGGGTAACACTGAAGCTTTCTTT

j_call: TRBJ2-7
d_call: NA
v_call: TRBV6-5
clone_size: many
cdr3_aa: CATRSSYEQYF
cdr3_nt: TGTGCCACCCGGAGCTCCTACGAGCAGTACTTC

j_call: TRBJ2-4
d_call: NA
v_call: TRBV5-1
clone_size: few
cdr3_aa: CASSWGPTYAKNIQYF
cdr3_nt: TGCGCCAGCAGCTGGGGGCCGACGTATGCCAAAAACATTCAGTACTTC

j_call: TRBJ1-1
d_call: NA
v_call: TRBV18
clone_size: NA
cdr3_aa: CASSPPARATEAFF
cdr3_nt: TGTGCCAGCTCACCACCGGCCAGGGCCACTGAAGCTTTCTTT

j_call: TRBJ2-1
d_call: TRBD2
v_call: TRBV4-2
clone_size: NA
cdr3_aa: CASSPRRSGGAGYNEQFF
cdr3_nt: TGTGCCAGCAGCCCCCGTCGCAGCGGGGGTGCGGGCTACAATGAGCAGTTCTTC

j_call: TRBJ2-2
d_call: TRBD1
v_call: TRBV12-3/TRBV12-4
clone_size: NA
cdr3_aa: CASSYAQGAAGELFF
cdr3_nt: TGTGCCAGCAGCTATGCCCAGGGGGCCGCCGGGGAGCTGTTTTTT